This TCR beta chain was sequenced for a study of blood T cells in healthy people across ages. Each donor supplied 7.5 to 10 milliliters of peripheral blood. Primed by a sample-barcoded 5' primer and a J-beta primer mix, a second PCR proceeded for 7 to 11 cycles. MiXCR, run by TCRdb on the 5' RACE reads, gives a single entry per CDR3 protein. The sample yields 600,000 to 800,000 distinct CDR3 sequences, roughly half seen once. Comments on this clonotype: Antigen specificity is unknown. One end of the junction varies from germline; a read error may be responsible.

Overall study results and limits: Age showed a roughly linear inverse relationship with TCR beta diversity per million T cells. CMV status of donors was unknown, possibly confounding expanded clonotype changes.

The CDR3 covers 13 residues. Germline assignment: CDR1 SGHTA and CDR2 FQGTGA. This TCR was recovered from a woman older than 75 in good health. The chain is built from TRBV7-3 and TRBJ2-1; the D gene is possibly TRBD2 (6 bases). The sequenced sample consisted of blood. The CDR3 sequence is CASSAGRDSFQFF. CDR3 nucleotides: TGCGCCAGCAGCGCGGGTAGGGACTCTTTCCAGTTCTTC. Combining the CDR3 with reference TRBV7-3 and TRBJ2-1 gives the whole variable domain GAGVSQTPSNKVTEKGKYVELRCDPISGHTALYWYRQSLGQGPEFLIYFQGTGAADDSGLPNDRFFAVRPEGSVSTLKIQRTERGDSAVYLCASSAGRDSFQFFGPGTRLTVL.